The 4 T cell receptor beta chains reported below all come from one sample, sequenced in a study of graft-versus-host responses after intestinal transplantation. Intraepithelial lymphocytes and lamina propria lymphocytes were released through processing of graft tissue. Clones were sequenced by immunoSEQ multiplex PCR, and TCRdb holds only the in-frame ones, with some missing. This table holds around 3,000 clones, around 74% found once. The source material was ileum tissue, sampled 5 and 7 days after intestinal transplantation. These receptor sequences come from a human patient who received an intestinal transplant, so some T cells may come from the graft donor.

The chain couples TRBV25-1 to TRBJ2-7; 10 bases match TRBD2. Germline CDR1 and CDR2: MGHDK and SYGVNS. This CDR3 comprises 16 residues. V shed 4 bases and J 3 bases; nucleotides not matched to a gene: 9. The CDR3 sequence is CASSGLAGGSLYEQYF. CDR3 sequence (DNA): TGTGCCAGCAGTGGTTTAGCGGGGGGCTCCCTCTACGAGCAGTACTTC.

The rearrangement uses TRBV10-3 and TRBJ1-3, with D possibly TRBD1 on 6 matching bases. This CDR3 region has 14 residues. Germline CDR1 is ENHRY and CDR2 is SYGVKD. The V and J ends lost 8 bases and 0 bases respectively, with 11 bases between them. CDR3 residues: CAIGQSSSGNTIYF. CDR3 DNA: TGTGCCATCGGACAGTCGAGCTCTGGAAACACCATATATTTT.

The gene calls are TRBV5-1 and TRBJ2-5; D is ambiguous. With the DNA end fitting TRBJ2-7 better, the J assignment may be wrong. The CDR3 consists of 12 residues. The germline V gene encodes CDR1 SGHRS and CDR2 YFSETQ. Here the CDR3 DNA reads TGCGCCAGCAGCTTGGACACCTACGAGCAGTACTTC. Protein sequence: CASSLDTYEQYF.

In its sample, this clone was seen a few times. The chain recombines TRBV13 with TRBJ2-2; weak D call: TRBD1 (6 bases). CDR1 and CDR2 (germline): PRHDT, FYEKMQ (reference sequence). CDR3 length: 14 amino acids. V lost 5 bases and J lost 8, with 15 bases in between. The CDR3 is CASSPRQVWGELFF. The CDR3 DNA is TGTGCCAGCAGCCCCAGACAGGTTTGGGGGGAGCTGTTTTTT. Complete variable domain (other parts from reference TRBV13 and TRBJ2-2): AAGVIQSPRHLIKEKRETATLKCYPIPRHDTVYWYQQGPGQDPQFLISFYEKMQSDKGSIPDRFSAQQFSDYHSELNMSSLELGDSALYFCASSPRQVWGELFFGEGSRLTVL.